The entry that follows covers one TCR beta chain sequence. Antigen specificity is unknown. This entry is derived from a study of cytomegalovirus exposure and HLA in healthy donors. Study results and caveats: Based on reports, TCR beta sequences accurately predicted HLA-A and HLA-B alleles for most subjects. CMV serostatus was the only immune exposure information that was available. A previous analysis found most TCR beta V segments productive roughly 90% or roughly 30% of the time.

This CDR3 is 17 amino acids long. Germline V lookup: CDR1 SGHNT, CDR2 YYREEE (reference sequence). V lost 3 bases and J lost 0, with 18 bases in between. A multiplex PCR was run with 60 Vbeta primers and 13 Jbeta primers. This table comes from immunoSEQ multiplex PCR, and its TCRdb copy is limited to in-frame clones, with some not included. The table has 130,000 to 150,000 clones, around 78% seen once; the top ten hold 2.5% to 3.5%. Sequenced: PBMCs. The gene calls are TRBV5-4 and TRBJ1-1; unclear D gene. The clonotype originates from a male donor in good health and CMV-seronegative. Written as DNA, the CDR3 is TGTGCCAGCAGCTGGGAGGCAGGTAGGGATTTGAACACTGAAGCTTTCTTT. Residues: CASSWEAGRDLNTEAFF.